Below, 26 T cell receptor beta chains from the same sample are listed, as sequenced in a study of early T cells in non-severe SARS-CoV-2 infection (dated by TCRdb to 2020 to 2023). Libraries came from 5' RACE. TCRdb shows the sequencer as NextSeq 500. The public reads were quality trimmed at Q25 with fastp and then assembled into clones with MiXCR by TCRdb, keeping productive beta chains. Rows with a matching CDR3 protein are joined into one entry that keeps the most common DNA and genes. Here the sample has tens of thousands of distinct CDR3 sequences; roughly 15% occur a single time. The ten largest clones take up under 1.5% of the sample. What was sequenced was whole blood. Receptors originate from an adult who was a healthcare worker with PCR-confirmed SARS-CoV-2 infection or an uninfected control (not recorded which).

This chain links TRBV24-1 with TRBJ2-1, with TRBD1 matching over 7 bases. The CDR3 runs to 13 residues. Looked up from germline, CDR1 is KGHDR and CDR2 is SFDVKD. Losses at the gene ends were 3 bases for V and 10 bases for J; bases not matched to a gene: 5. CDR3 sequence: CATSDGQAGEQFF. Here the CDR3 DNA reads TGTGCCACCAGTGATGGACAGGCAGGCGAGCAGTTCTTC.

The chain uses TRBV19 and TRBJ2-2; possible D gene TRBD2, 6 bases. Germline V gene data show CDR1 as LNHDA and CDR2 as SQIVND (reference sequence). V was shortened by 4 bases and J by 6 bases, with 15 bases between the two germline ends. The CDR3 has 15 residues. The CDR3 region has the DNA TGTGCCAGTAGTACGGGACTTCGCGTGGCCGGGGAGCTGTTTTTT. Translating it yields CASSTGLRVAGELFF.

This clonotype was seen a few times. J is TRBJ2-3 and V is TRBV6-1; the match to TRBD1 covers 7 bases. Trimming at V came to 2 bases and at J to 10 bases, leaving 6 bases not matched to a gene. CDR3 length equals 13 residues. Germline loops: CDR1 MNHNS, CDR2 SASEGT. Written as DNA, the CDR3 is TGTGCCAGCAGTGAAATACGACAGGGTTCGCAGTATTTT. It translates to CASSEIRQGSQYF.

This clonotype was seen many times. The DNA for the CDR3 is TGTGCCAGCAGCTTAAGGGGTGGTCTAGGCGAGACCCAGTACTTC. This sequence encodes CASSLRGGLGETQYF. The rearrangement uses TRBV7-6 and TRBJ2-5, with a weak D call TRBD1 (5 bases). This CDR3 has 15 amino acids. The V end lost 2 bases, the J end lost 5 bases, and 15 bases lay between the germline ends. The V gene's germline CDR1 is SGHVS and CDR2 FNYEAQ. The whole variable domain, remainder taken from reference TRBV7-6 and TRBJ2-5, is GAGVSQSPRYKVTKRGQDVALRCDPISGHVSLYWYRQALGQGPEFLTYFNYEAQQDKSGLPNDRFSAERPEGSISTLTIQRTEQRDSAMYRCASSLRGGLGETQYFGPGTRLLVL.

The rearrangement joins TRBV4-3 to TRBJ2-1; D is perhaps TRBD1 or TRBD2 (5 bases each). CDR3 length: 16 residues. V was cut by 5 bases and J by 0 bases, with 14 bases left in between. Germline V gene data show CDR1 as LGHNA and CDR2 as YSLEER. Here the CDR3 DNA reads TGCGCCAGCAGCTTAGTTGGGGGAAACTCCTACAATGAGCAGTTCTTC. Translating it yields CASSLVGGNSYNEQFF.

The chain employs TRBV5-6 and TRBJ2-4, with 8 bases fitting TRBD1. This CDR3 region has 14 residues. Trimming removed 6 bases from V and 8 bases from J; junction bases left unmatched: 10. The V gene's germline CDR1 is SGHDT and CDR2 YYEEEE. The CDR3 sequence: CASTTDRVGDIQYF. The CDR3 nucleotides are TGTGCCAGCACCACGGACAGGGTAGGGGACATTCAGTACTTC.

This clonotype came up a few times. The rearrangement joins TRBV11-2 to TRBJ2-7; D might be TRBD1 or TRBD2, each matching 5 bases. The CDR3 extends over 16 amino acids. Germline loops: CDR1 SGHAT, CDR2 FQNNGV. The V end lost 7 bases, the J end lost 3 bases, and 22 bases lay between the germline ends. Here the CDR3 reads CASIPSGGPAIYEQYF. CDR3 DNA sequence: TGTGCCAGCATACCTTCTGGGGGTCCAGCTATCTACGAGCAGTACTTC.

This clonotype turned up a few times. The rearrangement links TRBV30 to TRBJ1-2; D remains unclear. Trimming stripped 1 base from V and 7 bases from J, with 7 bases between. The CDR3 totals 11 residues. Germline V gives CDR1 GTSNPN, CDR2 SVGIG (reference sequence). CDR3 nucleotide sequence: TGTGCCTGGAGTGAGCTGGTTGGCTACACCTTC. Its protein product is CAWSELVGYTF.

This clonotype has only a few counts. This chain links TRBV20-1 with TRBJ1-1; 7 bases are a match to TRBD1. The CDR3 is 15 residues long. Germline V CDR1 and CDR2: DFQATT, SNEGSKA (reference sequence). Trimming cost V 0 bases and J 2 bases; bases outside gene matches: 6. This CDR3 is CSARDLGGYNTEAFF. In nucleotides, the CDR3 is TGCAGTGCTAGAGATCTAGGGGGCTACAACACTGAAGCTTTCTTT.

The chain employs TRBV15 and TRBJ2-2, with D perhaps matching TRBD1 or TRBD2 (6 bases each). Per germline, CDR1 LNHNV and CDR2 YYDKDF (reference sequence). The V gene lost 3 bases and the J gene lost 6 bases, with 11 bases spanning the gap. The CDR3 consists of 14 residues. CDR3 nucleotide sequence: TGTGCCACCAGCAGGAACAGGGAGGCCGGGGAGCTGTTTTTT. It translates to CATSRNREAGELFF.

V and J are TRBV9 and TRBJ2-1; 8 positions match TRBD2. Trimming removed 1 base from V and 6 bases from J; junction bases left unmatched: 3. Germline-derived CDR1 and CDR2 are SGDLS and YYNGEE. This CDR3 has 14 residues. CDR3 loop: CASSVYGGVNEQFF. The CDR3 nucleotides are TGTGCCAGCAGCGTATACGGGGGGGTCAATGAGCAGTTCTTC.

This clonotype has ten or more counts. The rearrangement joins TRBV6-1 to TRBJ2-7, with D unclear. Looked up from germline, CDR1 is MNHNS and CDR2 is SASEGT. Trimming stripped 0 bases from V and 0 bases from J, with 9 bases between. The CDR3 length is 15 residues. CDR3 amino acids: CASSEAVQYSYEQYF. For the CDR3, the DNA is TGTGCCAGCAGTGAAGCGGTCCAATACTCCTACGAGCAGTACTTC.

This clonotype has only a few counts. The missing conserved phenylalanine or tryptophan at the end of this CDR3 makes a read error likely. The chain couples TRBV11-2 to TRBJ2-2, with 8 bases aligning to TRBD1. V was pared by 2 bases and J by 0 bases, with 11 bases of the junction left unmatched. Germline loops: CDR1 SGHAT, CDR2 FQNNGV. CDR3 length equals 19 residues. In DNA, the CDR3 is TGTGCCAGCAGCTTACGGTCCGGCAGGGGGCACGCGAACACCGGGGAGCTGTTTTCT. Translating it yields CASSLRSGRGHANTGELFS.

Many counts were recorded for this clonotype. The chain couples TRBV27 to TRBJ1-1; D might be TRBD1 (5 bases). The V and J ends lost 7 bases and 0 bases respectively, with 15 bases between them. Germline loops: CDR1 MNHEY, CDR2 SMNVEV (reference sequence). The CDR3 contains 15 residues. For the CDR3, the DNA is TGTGCCAGCAATCGACACCGGGACCTGAACACTGAAGCTTTCTTT. Encoded protein: CASNRHRDLNTEAFF.

Turning to this clonotype: One end of the junction fails to match germline, which may point to a read error. This chain joins TRBV5-1 and TRBJ1-2; 7 nucleotides align to TRBD1. The length of the CDR3 is 13 residues. Germline CDR1 and CDR2: SGHRS and YFSETQ. The CDR3 nucleotides read TGCGTCAGCAGTTCGGGACAGATCTATGGCTACACCTTC. This translates into CVSSSGQIYGYTF.

The genes are TRBV7-6 and TRBJ2-3; D not certain. Trimming took 5 bases from V and 0 from J, leaving 15 bases between them. This CDR3 is 16 amino acids long. Germline V gives CDR1 SGHVS, CDR2 FNYEAQ. Written as DNA, the CDR3 is TGTGCCAGCAGCCCCACTGCTCGGTCTAGCACAGATACGCAGTATTTT. Amino acid sequence: CASSPTARSSTDTQYF. Drawing the rest from reference TRBV7-6 and TRBJ2-3, the complete variable domain is GAGVSQSPRYKVTKRGQDVALRCDPISGHVSLYWYRQALGQGPEFLTYFNYEAQQDKSGLPNDRFSAERPEGSISTLTIQRTEQRDSAMYRCASSPTARSSTDTQYFGPGTRLTVL.

The genes are TRBV18 and TRBJ2-1, with TRBD2 matching over 9 bases. From germline, CDR1 is KGHSH and CDR2 LQKENI. The CDR3 runs to 14 residues. Unmatched junction bases numbered 8, after V lost 10 bases and J lost 4 bases. CDR3 nucleotides: TGTGCCACCCGAGCGGGGGGCGAATACAATGAGCAGTTCTTC. Translated, it gives CATRAGGEYNEQFF.

In this sample, this clonotype turned up many times. This rearrangement joins TRBV3-1 to TRBJ1-4, with TRBD1 identical over 8 bases. The CDR3 has 15 residues. Germline V gene data show CDR1 as LGHDT and CDR2 as YNNKEL (reference sequence). The junction had 5 bases not matched to a gene; V was cut back by 0 bases and J by 8 bases. CDR3 residues: CASSQDRTGGEKLFF. DNA for the CDR3: TGTGCCAGCAGCCAAGATCGAACAGGGGGGGAAAAACTGTTTTTT.

This clonotype has at least ten counts. The chain is built from TRBV6-1 and TRBJ2-1; 9 positions match TRBD2. The V gene's germline CDR1 is MNHNS and CDR2 SASEGT. The J segment lost 1 base and the V segment lost 1 base, leaving 5 bases of the junction unmatched. The CDR3 covers 17 residues. The chain's CDR3 is CASSEGTSGYSYNEQFF. The CDR3 nucleotides are TGTGCCAGCAGTGAAGGAACTAGCGGGTATTCCTACAATGAGCAGTTCTTC.

At least ten counts were recorded for this clonotype. The chain couples TRBV6-2 or TRBV6-3 to TRBJ2-5, with unresolved D. This CDR3 contains 14 residues. Looked up from germline, CDR1 is MNHEY and CDR2 is SVGEGT. Trimming stripped 6 bases from V and 3 bases from J, with 14 bases between. The CDR3 here is CASRNRVLKETQYF. The CDR3 DNA follows: TGTGCCAGCAGGAACCGGGTTCTAAAAGAGACCCAGTACTTC.

About this clonotype itself: Possible read error: a much larger clone is one base away. This chain uses TRBV3-1 with TRBJ2-1; D is unresolved. The CDR3 covers 14 residues. CDR1 is LGHDT and CDR2 is YNNKEL in the germline V gene (reference sequence). Trimming took 3 bases from V and 3 from J, leaving 9 bases between them. CDR3 bases: TGTGCCAGCAGCCACCGGGCCCTCTACAATGAGCAGTTCTTC. This translates into CASSHRALYNEQFF.

There are a few counts of this clonotype. The chain has TRBV20-1 and TRBJ2-5; either TRBD1 or TRBD2 may fit D (6 bases each). From germline, CDR1 is DFQATT and CDR2 SNEGSKA (reference sequence). V lost 3 bases to trimming and J lost 9 bases, with 14 bases between them. The CDR3 spans 12 residues. The CDR3 loop is CSARRGAAAQYF. CDR3 in DNA: TGCAGTGCTAGGAGGGGGGCCGCGGCCCAGTACTTC.

This clonotype came up many times. The V and J genes are TRBV3-1 and TRBJ2-1; 8 bases agree with TRBD2. The CDR3 runs 15 residues. With 4 bases clipped from V and 7 bases from J, the junction kept 9 bases outside the gene matches. Germline V CDR1 and CDR2: LGHDT, YNNKEL (reference sequence). The CDR3, as DNA: TGTGCCAGCAGCCTCCCTACTAGCGGACTAAATGAGCAGTTCTTC. It encodes CASSLPTSGLNEQFF.

This clonotype has ten or more counts. The gene calls are TRBV20-1 and TRBJ1-3, with D perhaps matching TRBD1 (6 bases). With 6 bases removed from V and 2 bases from J, the gap between germline ends came to 11 bases. This CDR3 is built from 13 residues. Germline V lookup: CDR1 DFQATT, CDR2 SNEGSKA (reference sequence). The CDR3 nucleotides read TGCAGTGCGTTAAAGGGGGCTGGAAACACCATATATTTT. Translated, it gives CSALKGAGNTIYF.

This clonotype was recorded many times. This chain joins TRBV10-3 and TRBJ1-6; perhaps TRBD1 as D (5 bases). The CDR3 consists of 14 residues. Trimming took 6 bases from V and 5 from J, leaving 11 bases between them. Germline loops: CDR1 ENHRY, CDR2 SYGVKD. The CDR3 here is CAIRPGRDNSPLHF. The CDR3 nucleotides are TGTGCCATCAGACCGGGACGGGATAATTCACCCCTCCACTTT.

The sample holds many counts of this clonotype. The chain recombines TRBV20-1 with TRBJ1-1; D gene uncertain. The CDR3 sequence is 12 residues long. Germline V gene sequence: CDR1 DFQATT, CDR2 SNEGSKA (reference sequence). V lost 6 bases and J lost 6, with 14 bases in between. The CDR3 DNA reads as TGCAGTGCGGCCCACCGATACGCTGAAGCTTTCTTT. Protein sequence: CSAAHRYAEAFF.